This T cell receptor beta chain stems from a study of T cells after yellow fever vaccination. Overall study results and limits: Post-booster repertoires contained most primary-vaccination clones again (roughly 95% CD4, 85% to 90% CD8).

Many counts were recorded for this clonotype. The antigen remains unidentified. This CDR3 is 15 amino acids long. Trimming removed 4 bases from V and 8 bases from J, with 17 bases in between. Germline V CDR1 and CDR2: LGHNA, YSLEER. TCRdb reanalysed the 5' RACE reads using MiXCR and keeps one entry per CDR3 protein. The sample records 150,000 to 200,000 distinct CDR3 sequences, 6% to 7.5% being singletons. Specimen: CD4+ T cells sorted from PBMCs, collected less than 6 days after the first yellow fever vaccination. This clonotype originated in a man between 18 and 35 years old who received the YFV17D yellow fever vaccine. The chain joins TRBV4-3 to TRBJ1-4; a weak D match, TRBD1 (5 bases). The CDR3: CASSPSSGVSEKLFF. Written as DNA, the CDR3 is TGCGCCAGCAGCCCCTCTTCGGGGGTAAGCGAAAAACTGTTTTTT.